This passage covers 30 T cell receptor beta chains from one sample sequenced in a study of cytomegalovirus exposure and HLA in healthy donors. The PCR contained 60 Vbeta and 13 Jbeta primers. The assay was immunoSEQ multiplex PCR, and TCRdb's table has in-frame clones only and misses some. The table shows about 100,000 clones, with under 80% occurring only once. The sample was PBMCs. The receptors come from a woman between 50 and 59 years old in good health and CMV-seropositive.

The chain links TRBV5-1 to TRBJ2-7; D might be TRBD2 (7 bases). The ends were cut back, 4 bases at V and 3 bases at J, with 23 bases in the middle. Germline values: CDR1 SGHRS, CDR2 YFSETQ. The CDR3 extends over 17 amino acids. The CDR3 nucleotides are TGCGCCAGCAGCCCCATATCCCTACAGGGAGGGTTCTACGAGCAGTACTTC. The encoded protein is CASSPISLQGGFYEQYF.

The V and J genes are TRBV5-1 and TRBJ2-5; 7 positions match TRBD2. The tail of the sequence fits TRBJ2-7 better, so the J call may be wrong. CDR1 is SGHRS and CDR2 is YFSETQ in the germline V gene. CDR3 size: 16 residues. The CDR3 coding sequence is TGCGCCAGCAGCCCCATGGAAGGACTAGGGGCCTACGAGCAGTACTTC. This gives the protein CASSPMEGLGAYEQYF.

V usage is TRBV2 and J usage is TRBJ1-2, with TRBD1 identical over 7 bases. Per germline, CDR1 SNHLY and CDR2 FYNNEI. This CDR3 is built from 15 residues. V was pared by 0 bases and J by 7 bases, with 8 bases of the junction left unmatched. CDR3 nucleotides: TGTGCCAGCAGTGAAGCGCTAGGGGGCGCTTTTGGCTACACCTTC. It codes for CASSEALGGAFGYTF.

Note on this clone: Compared with germline, one end of the junction differs, possibly owing to a read error. The same CDR3 is also encoded by other DNA sequences in this sample. The chain recombines TRBV6-1 with TRBJ1-5, with D possibly being TRBD1 (5 bases). CDR1 is MNHNS, CDR2 SASEGT, per germline. The CDR3 consists of 16 residues. CDR3 DNA sequence: TGTGCCACCAGGGAATTCGAGGGTTATTCCAATCAACCCCAGCATTTT. Its protein product is CATREFEGYSNQPQHF.

V usage is TRBV19 and J usage is TRBJ1-2, with 10 bases fitting TRBD1. With 4 bases clipped from V and 3 bases from J, the junction kept 8 bases outside the gene matches. The germline V gene encodes CDR1 LNHDA and CDR2 SQIVND (reference sequence). The CDR3 runs 16 residues. The CDR3 DNA follows: TGTGCCAGTAGTACCTCTGGGACAGGGGTTCACTATGGCTACACCTTC. Its protein is CASSTSGTGVHYGYTF.

This clone was found a few times. The genes are TRBV19 and TRBJ2-7, with 7 bases aligning to TRBD2. The CDR3 covers 14 residues. V dropped 3 bases and J dropped 0; count of bases not matched to a gene: 2. Per germline, CDR1 LNHDA and CDR2 SQIVND (reference sequence). The CDR3 DNA reads as TGTGCCAGTAGTATTGGCGGGAGCTCCTACGAGCAGTACTTC. Translation: CASSIGGSSYEQYF.

The sample holds one count of this clone. The rearrangement uses TRBV12-5 and TRBJ1-1; the match to TRBD1 covers 7 bases. Germline V gene lookup returns CDR1 LGHNT and CDR2 FRNRAP. Unmatched junction bases numbered 12, after V lost 7 bases and J lost 4 bases. The CDR3 totals 15 residues. For the CDR3, the DNA is TGTGCTAGTGCCTATAGATCAGGGGGTAGCACTGAAGCTTTCTTT. Protein sequence: CASAYRSGGSTEAFF.

The chain employs TRBV4-2 and TRBJ2-3; TRBD2 matches at 12 bases. This CDR3 spans 16 amino acids. The germline CDR1 and CDR2 sequences are LGHNA and YNFKEQ. Trimming cost V 1 base and J 3 bases; bases outside gene matches: 2. Written as DNA, the CDR3 is TGTGCCAGCAGCCAAGGACTAGCGGGAGAGACAGATACGCAGTATTTT. This sequence encodes CASSQGLAGETDTQYF.

This clone appeared a few times. The chain is built from TRBV7-3 and TRBJ2-5, with D possibly matching TRBD2 (5 bases). The CDR3 loop spans 13 amino acids. V lost 8 bases to trimming and J lost 2 bases, with 12 bases between them. The germline V gene encodes CDR1 SGHTA and CDR2 FQGTGA. For the CDR3, the DNA is TGTGCCAGCTCCCGGGGTCAACAAGAGACCCAGTACTTC. Its translation: CASSRGQQETQYF. Filled out from reference TRBV7-3 and TRBJ2-5, the complete variable domain reads GAGVSQTPSNKVTEKGKYVELRCDPISGHTALYWYRQSLGQGPEFLIYFQGTGAADDSGLPNDRFFAVRPEGSVSTLKIQRTERGDSAVYLCASSRGQQETQYFGPGTRLLVL.

This clone was counted once. The J gene is TRBJ1-5, the V gene TRBV9; 8 bases are shared with TRBD1. In germline, CDR1 is SGDLS, CDR2 YYNGEE. The trim removed 0 bases at V and 6 bases at J, leaving 5 bases unmatched. The CDR3 loop spans 15 amino acids. The CDR3 loop is CASSVGAGGVQPQHF. Here the CDR3 DNA reads TGTGCCAGCAGCGTAGGGGCAGGGGGCGTTCAGCCCCAGCATTTT.

CDR3 loop: CASSMVGSDRVSGYTF. In nucleotides, the CDR3 is TGTGCCAGTAGTATGGTGGGATCGGACAGGGTCAGTGGCTACACCTTC. The rearrangement joins TRBV19 to TRBJ1-2, with 8 bases fitting TRBD1. The CDR3 runs 16 residues. Unmatched junction bases numbered 13, after V lost 3 bases and J lost 7 bases. Germline V gives CDR1 LNHDA, CDR2 SQIVND (reference sequence).

This sequence joins TRBV5-4 and TRBJ2-3; 14 positions agree with TRBD2. The CDR3 runs 15 residues. V lost 4 bases, J lost 4 bases, and 2 bases stayed unmatched. Germline lookup yields CDR1 SGHNT and CDR2 YYREEE (reference sequence). DNA of the CDR3: TGTGCCAGCAGCGCGACTAGCGGGAGGGCAGATACGCAGTATTTT. Translated: CASSATSGRADTQYF.

This clone was found a few times. The gene calls are TRBV21-1 and TRBJ2-7; the DNA was not compared with TRBD2, the D call given in the table. TRBV21-1 is a known pseudogene. There are 15 residues in the CDR3. CDR3 coding DNA: TGTGCCAGCAGCAAACGGATCGTCGGAGGCTACGAGCAGTACTTC. It codes for CASSKRIVGGYEQYF.

The gene calls are TRBV18 and TRBJ2-1; D is possibly TRBD2 (5 bases). V was pared by 3 bases and J by 5 bases, with 17 bases between. The CDR3 is 16 amino acids. Germline V lookup: CDR1 KGHSH, CDR2 LQKENI. CDR3 in DNA: TGTGCCAGCTCACCTAGATGGGGTAGCGTTGACAATGAGCAGTTCTTC. Protein product: CASSPRWGSVDNEQFF.

This clone was seen a single time. V and J are TRBV10-1 and TRBJ2-1, with 14 bases fitting TRBD2. In germline, CDR1 is WNHNN, CDR2 SYGVQD (reference sequence). The CDR3 totals 16 residues. V was clipped by 3 bases and J by 5 bases; unmatched bases: 3. CDR3 in DNA: TGCGCCAGCAGTGAAGGACTAGCGGGGGGCAACAATGAGCAGTTCTTC. This translates into CASSEGLAGGNNEQFF.

The J gene is TRBJ2-1, the V gene TRBV29-1, with D possibly TRBD2 on 6 matching bases. The germline V gene encodes CDR1 SQVTM and CDR2 ANQGSEA. Trimming took off 7 bases at V and 0 bases at J, with 19 bases between the two ends. The CDR3 has 16 amino acids. This CDR3 reads CSASRGTLSSYNEQFF. The CDR3 DNA sequence: TGCAGCGCCAGCAGAGGGACTTTGAGCTCCTACAATGAGCAGTTCTTC.

The J gene is TRBJ1-1, the V gene TRBV30; D gene unclear. Germline-derived CDR1 and CDR2 are GTSNPN and SVGIG (reference sequence). The CDR3 totals 13 residues. V lost 4 bases and J lost 0, with 9 bases in between. CDR3 sequence reads: CAWTPVMNTEAFF. CDR3 DNA sequence: TGTGCCTGGACACCAGTCATGAACACTGAAGCTTTCTTT.

A few counts support this clone. This chain uses TRBV27 with TRBJ2-2; TRBD1 agrees at 12 bases. In germline, CDR1 is MNHEY, CDR2 SMNVEV (reference sequence). The ends lost 5 bases at V and 2 bases at J; junction bases unmatched: 6. The CDR3 has 17 residues. DNA for the CDR3: TGTGCCAGCAGTGTGTCCGGGACAGGGGGCAACACCGGGGAGCTGTTTTTT. It translates to CASSVSGTGGNTGELFF.

The chain has TRBV25-1 and TRBJ2-2; TRBD2 is a possible D gene (5 bases). The germline V gene has CDR1 MGHDK and CDR2 SYGVNS. The CDR3 extends over 12 amino acids. Trimming cost V 6 bases and J 7 bases, with 9 bases left between them. CDR3 DNA: TGTGCCAGCAGCCCTCGGGGCGGGGAGCTGTTTTTT. Protein sequence: CASSPRGGELFF.

The V and J genes are TRBV7-6 and TRBJ1-1; no definite D call. CDR3 length: 14 residues. In germline, CDR1 is SGHVS, CDR2 FNYEAQ. Trimming stripped 4 bases from V and 4 bases from J, with 13 bases between. Written as DNA, the CDR3 is TGTGCCAGCAGCTCCCGGCCCACGGGCACTGAAGCTTTCTTT. This gives the protein CASSSRPTGTEAFF.

The V gene is TRBV7-9, the J gene TRBJ2-1; weak D call: TRBD1 (6 bases). V shed 4 bases and J shed 0 bases, with 7 bases lying between them. The germline CDR1 and CDR2 sequences are SEHNR and FQNEAQ (reference sequence). The CDR3 spans 14 residues. CDR3 loop: CASSWTASYNEQFF. CDR3 coding DNA: TGTGCCAGCAGCTGGACAGCCTCCTACAATGAGCAGTTCTTC.

The chain carries TRBV2 and TRBJ2-5; the D gene is possibly TRBD2 (7 bases). The ends were cut back, 2 bases at V and 1 base at J, with 14 bases in the middle. The CDR3 has 16 amino acids. Looked up from germline, CDR1 is SNHLY and CDR2 is FYNNEI. CDR3 sequence reads: CASSERAGAVQETQYF. The CDR3 DNA is TGTGCCAGCAGTGAACGGGCGGGGGCCGTCCAAGAGACCCAGTACTTC.

This clone was recorded once. The chain employs TRBV5-4 and TRBJ2-7, with 7 nucleotides matching TRBD1. This CDR3 spans 15 amino acids. Trimming at V came to 2 bases and at J to 3 bases, leaving 8 bases not matched to a gene. Germline-derived CDR1 and CDR2 are SGHNT and YYREEE (reference sequence). CDR3 loop: CASSFVGQVGYEQYF. In DNA, the CDR3 is TGTGCCAGCAGCTTTGTAGGACAGGTTGGCTACGAGCAGTACTTC.

The chain combines TRBV5-4 with TRBJ2-3; weak D call: TRBD2 (7 bases). The CDR3 runs to 14 residues. The V gene lost 7 bases and the J gene lost 4 bases, with 16 bases spanning the gap. The germline V gene encodes CDR1 SGHNT and CDR2 YYREEE (reference sequence). CDR3 in DNA: TGTGCCAGCCTCCAAGGGGGGAGGGCAGATACGCAGTATTTT. Residues: CASLQGGRADTQYF.

CDR3 nucleotide sequence: TGTGCCACCCGGACAGGGCAAGGCTACACCTTC. Translating gives CATRTGQGYTF. The rearrangement uses TRBV15 and TRBJ1-2; the match to TRBD1 covers 8 bases. V shed 8 bases and J 8 bases; nucleotides not matched to a gene: 4. The germline V gene has CDR1 LNHNV and CDR2 YYDKDF (reference sequence). The length of the CDR3 is 11 residues. The full variable domain, in which reference TRBV15 and TRBJ1-2 provide the parts outside the CDR3, is DAMVIQNPRYQVTQFGKPVTLSCSQTLNHNVMYWYQQKSSQAPKLLFHYYDKDFNNEADTPDNFQSRRPNTSFCFLDIRSPGLGDTAMYLCATRTGQGYTFGSGTRLTVV.

The chain couples TRBV11-2 to TRBJ2-1, with 14 bases identical to TRBD2. The trim removed 5 bases at V and 1 base at J, leaving 10 bases unmatched. The CDR3 spans 19 residues. Germline CDR1 reads SGHAT; CDR2 reads FQNNGV. The CDR3 nucleotides are TGTGCCAGCAGCGGGGGACTAGCGGGAGTAGGTTTTTCCTACAATGAGCAGTTCTTC. Protein product: CASSGGLAGVGFSYNEQFF.

This chain uses TRBV5-4 with TRBJ2-7; possibly TRBD1 for D (6 bases). CDR3 size: 15 residues. The V end was cut by 5 bases, the J end by 0 bases, with 15 bases between. Germline V gene data show CDR1 as SGHNT and CDR2 as YYREEE (reference sequence). The CDR3 spells CASSSGDRGSYEQYF. The CDR3, as DNA: TGTGCCAGCAGTTCAGGGGATAGGGGCTCCTACGAGCAGTACTTC.

V and J are TRBV6-1 and TRBJ2-7; D is undetermined. V was trimmed by 4 bases and J by 0 bases, leaving 10 bases between them. This CDR3 contains 14 residues. CDR1 is MNHNS and CDR2 is SASEGT in the germline V gene. Here the CDR3 reads CASSGGSLSYEQYF. CDR3 DNA: TGTGCCAGCAGTGGAGGCAGCCTCTCCTACGAGCAGTACTTC.

This clone appeared a few times. CDR3: CASSYSGRETQYF. The DNA of the CDR3 is TGTGCCAGCAGTTACTCGGGGAGAGAGACCCAGTACTTC. The V call is TRBV6-5, the J call TRBJ2-5, with D possibly TRBD2 on 5 matching bases. The germline V gene has CDR1 MNHEY and CDR2 SVGAGI. This CDR3 has 13 residues. V shed 0 bases and J shed 4 bases, with 6 bases lying between them.

The sample holds a few counts of this clone. An end of the junction does not agree with germline; a read error may underlie this. The genes are TRBV7-7 and TRBJ1-3; D gene ambiguous. This CDR3 is 14 amino acids long. Germline CDR1 is SSHAT and CDR2 is FNYEAQ (reference sequence). The CDR3 protein is CASSPNPSGNTIYF. The CDR3 DNA reads as TGTGCTAGCAGCCCCAATCCCTCTGGAAACACCATATATTTT.